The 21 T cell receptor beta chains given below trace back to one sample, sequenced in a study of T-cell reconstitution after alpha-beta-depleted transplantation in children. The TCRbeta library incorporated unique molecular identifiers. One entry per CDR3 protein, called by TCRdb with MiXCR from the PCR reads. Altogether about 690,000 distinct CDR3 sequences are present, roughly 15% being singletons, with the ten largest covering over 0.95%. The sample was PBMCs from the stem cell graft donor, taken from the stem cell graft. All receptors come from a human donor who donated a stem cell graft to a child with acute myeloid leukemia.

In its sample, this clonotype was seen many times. CDR3 loop: CSAIPTGRRYGYTF. In DNA form, the CDR3 reads TGCAGTGCTATACCGACAGGCCGTCGCTATGGCTACACCTTC. The chain couples TRBV20-1 to TRBJ1-2; tentative D call: TRBD1 (6 bases). With 4 bases removed from V and 4 bases from J, the gap between germline ends came to 16 bases. The CDR3 runs 14 residues. The germline CDR1 and CDR2 sequences are DFQATT and SNEGSKA (reference sequence).

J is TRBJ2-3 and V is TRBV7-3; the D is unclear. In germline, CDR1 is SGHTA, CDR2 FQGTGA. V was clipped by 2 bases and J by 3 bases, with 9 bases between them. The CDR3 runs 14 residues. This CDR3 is CASSLAVQTDTQYF. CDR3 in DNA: TGTGCCAGCAGCTTAGCGGTTCAGACAGATACGCAGTATTTT.

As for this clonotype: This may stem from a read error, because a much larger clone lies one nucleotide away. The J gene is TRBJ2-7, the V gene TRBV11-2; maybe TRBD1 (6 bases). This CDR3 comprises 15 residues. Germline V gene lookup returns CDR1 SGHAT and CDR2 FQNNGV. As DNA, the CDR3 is TGTGCCACCAGCTTAGAACCAGGGGCCTCCTACGAGCAGTACTTC. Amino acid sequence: CATSLEPGASYEQYF.

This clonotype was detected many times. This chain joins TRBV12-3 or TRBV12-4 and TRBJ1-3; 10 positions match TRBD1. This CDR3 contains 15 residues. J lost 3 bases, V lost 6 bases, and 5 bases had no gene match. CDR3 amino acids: CASSRTGGNGNTIYF. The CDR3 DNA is TGTGCCAGCAGCAGGACAGGGGGAAATGGAAACACCATATATTTT.

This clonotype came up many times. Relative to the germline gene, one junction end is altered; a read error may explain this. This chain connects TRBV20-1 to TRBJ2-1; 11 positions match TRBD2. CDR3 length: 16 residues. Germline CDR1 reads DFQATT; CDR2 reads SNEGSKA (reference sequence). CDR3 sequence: CSANFPETSGVAEQFF. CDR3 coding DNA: TGCAGCGCTAACTTTCCAGAGACTAGCGGGGTCGCTGAGCAGTTCTTC.

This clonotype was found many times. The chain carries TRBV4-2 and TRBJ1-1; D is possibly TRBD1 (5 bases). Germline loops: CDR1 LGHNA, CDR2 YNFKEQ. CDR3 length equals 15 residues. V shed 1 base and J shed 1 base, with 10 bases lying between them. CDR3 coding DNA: TGTGCCAGCAGCCAAGGGGGACGGTGGAACACTGAAGCTTTCTTT. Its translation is CASSQGGRWNTEAFF.

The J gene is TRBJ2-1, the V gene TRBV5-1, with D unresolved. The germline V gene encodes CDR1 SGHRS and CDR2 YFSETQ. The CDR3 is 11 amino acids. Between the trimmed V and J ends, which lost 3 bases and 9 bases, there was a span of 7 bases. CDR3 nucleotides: TGCGCCAGCAGCTGGGGAAGTGAGCAGTTCTTC. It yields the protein CASSWGSEQFF. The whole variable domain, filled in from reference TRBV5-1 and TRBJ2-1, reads KAGVTQTPRYLIKTRGQQVTLSCSPISGHRSVSWYQQTPGQGLQFLFEYFSETQRNKGNFPGRFSGRQFSNSRSEMNVSTLELGDSALYLCASSWGSEQFFGPGTRLTVL.

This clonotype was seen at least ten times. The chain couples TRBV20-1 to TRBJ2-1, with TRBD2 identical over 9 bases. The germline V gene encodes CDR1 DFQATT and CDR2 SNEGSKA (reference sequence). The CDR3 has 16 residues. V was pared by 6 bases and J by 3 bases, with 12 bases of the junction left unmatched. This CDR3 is CSATSPWTSDYNEQFF. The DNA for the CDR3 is TGCAGTGCCACATCCCCGTGGACTAGCGACTACAATGAGCAGTTCTTC.

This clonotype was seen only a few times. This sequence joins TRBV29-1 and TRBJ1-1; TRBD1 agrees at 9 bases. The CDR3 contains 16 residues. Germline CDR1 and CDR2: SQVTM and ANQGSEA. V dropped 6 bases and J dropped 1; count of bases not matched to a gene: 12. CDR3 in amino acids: CSVVFSGTGTNTEAFF. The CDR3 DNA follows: TGCAGCGTCGTATTTTCCGGGACAGGGACGAACACTGAAGCTTTCTTT.

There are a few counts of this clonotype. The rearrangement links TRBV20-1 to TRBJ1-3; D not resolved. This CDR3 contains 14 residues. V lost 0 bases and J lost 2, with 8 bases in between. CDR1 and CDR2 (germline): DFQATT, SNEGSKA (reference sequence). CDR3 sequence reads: CSARDRDAGNTIYF. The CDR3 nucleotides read TGCAGTGCTAGAGACCGAGACGCTGGAAACACCATATATTTT.

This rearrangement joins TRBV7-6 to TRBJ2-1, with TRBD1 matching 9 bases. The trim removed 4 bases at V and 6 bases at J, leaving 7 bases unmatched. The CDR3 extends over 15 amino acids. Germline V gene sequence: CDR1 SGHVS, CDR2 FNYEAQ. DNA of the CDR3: TGTGCCAGCAGCTCAAGGACAGGGGAGATCAATGAGCAGTTCTTC. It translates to CASSSRTGEINEQFF.

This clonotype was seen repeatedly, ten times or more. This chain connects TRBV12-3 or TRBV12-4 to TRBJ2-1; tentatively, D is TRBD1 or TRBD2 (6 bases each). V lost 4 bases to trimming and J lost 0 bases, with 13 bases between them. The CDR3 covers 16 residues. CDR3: CASSSSGGVSYNEQFF. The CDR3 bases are TGTGCCAGCAGTTCCTCCGGGGGCGTCTCCTACAATGAGCAGTTCTTC.

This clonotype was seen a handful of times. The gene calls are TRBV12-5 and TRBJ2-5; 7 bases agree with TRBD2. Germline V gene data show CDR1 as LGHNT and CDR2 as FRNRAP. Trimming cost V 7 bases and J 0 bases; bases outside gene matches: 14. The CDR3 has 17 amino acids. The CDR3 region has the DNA TGTGCTAGTGCCAGGCCCCTTGCAGGGAGGGACCAAGAGACCCAGTACTTC. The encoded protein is CASARPLAGRDQETQYF.

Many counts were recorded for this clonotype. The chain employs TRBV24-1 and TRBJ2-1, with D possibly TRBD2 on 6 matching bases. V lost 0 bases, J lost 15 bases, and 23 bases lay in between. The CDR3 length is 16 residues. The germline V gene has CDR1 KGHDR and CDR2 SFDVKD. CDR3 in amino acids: CATSDLQVPSAPPRFF. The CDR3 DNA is TGTGCCACCAGTGATTTGCAAGTACCTAGCGCTCCTCCCCGGTTCTTC.

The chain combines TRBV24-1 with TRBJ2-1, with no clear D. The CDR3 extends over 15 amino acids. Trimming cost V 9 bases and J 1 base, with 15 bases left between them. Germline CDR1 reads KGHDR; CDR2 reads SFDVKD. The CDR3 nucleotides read TGTGCCACCTCGGATGGGCGGTGGTCCTACAATGAGCAGTTCTTC. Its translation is CATSDGRWSYNEQFF.

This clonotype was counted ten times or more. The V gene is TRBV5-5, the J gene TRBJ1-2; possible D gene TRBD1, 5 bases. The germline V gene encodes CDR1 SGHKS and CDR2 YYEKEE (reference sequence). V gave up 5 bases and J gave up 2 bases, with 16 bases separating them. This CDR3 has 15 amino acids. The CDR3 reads CASRPAYPGNYGYTF. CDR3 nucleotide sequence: TGTGCCAGCAGGCCAGCGTACCCAGGGAACTATGGCTACACCTTC.

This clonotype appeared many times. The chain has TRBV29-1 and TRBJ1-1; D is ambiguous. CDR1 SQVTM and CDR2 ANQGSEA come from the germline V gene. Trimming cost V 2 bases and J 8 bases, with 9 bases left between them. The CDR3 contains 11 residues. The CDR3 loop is CSVELGTEAFF. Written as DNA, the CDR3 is TGCAGCGTTGAATTGGGAACCGAAGCTTTCTTT.

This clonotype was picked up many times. CDR3 in DNA: TGCAGCGTTGAAGGTCTCACTGGTTCCTACGAGCAGTACTTC. As protein: CSVEGLTGSYEQYF. J is TRBJ2-7 and V is TRBV29-1, with D unresolved. CDR3 length equals 14 residues. V was shortened by 1 base and J by 1 base, with 11 bases between the two germline ends. Germline values: CDR1 SQVTM, CDR2 ANQGSEA.

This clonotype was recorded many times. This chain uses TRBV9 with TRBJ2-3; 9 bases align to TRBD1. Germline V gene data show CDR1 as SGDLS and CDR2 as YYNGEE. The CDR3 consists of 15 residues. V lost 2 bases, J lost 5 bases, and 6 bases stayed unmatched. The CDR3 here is CASSVTGGAGDTQYF. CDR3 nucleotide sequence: TGTGCCAGCAGCGTCACAGGGGGCGCAGGAGATACGCAGTATTTT.

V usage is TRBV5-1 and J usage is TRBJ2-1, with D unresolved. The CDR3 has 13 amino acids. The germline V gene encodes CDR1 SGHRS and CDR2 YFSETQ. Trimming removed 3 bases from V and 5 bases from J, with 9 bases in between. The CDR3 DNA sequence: TGCGCCAGCAGCTACTTAGCCGACAATGAGCAGTTCTTC. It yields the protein CASSYLADNEQFF.

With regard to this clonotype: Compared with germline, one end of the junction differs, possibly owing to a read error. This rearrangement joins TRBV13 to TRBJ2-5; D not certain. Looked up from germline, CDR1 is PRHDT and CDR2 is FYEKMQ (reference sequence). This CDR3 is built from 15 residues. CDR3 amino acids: CASSLGADGQETQCF. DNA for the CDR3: TGTGCCAGCAGCTTAGGGGCTGACGGTCAAGAGACCCAGTGCTTC.